This T cell receptor (beta chain) was retrieved from a study of T cells in localized non-small cell lung cancer. Germline V lookup: CDR1 MDHEN, CDR2 SYDVKM. V lost 4 bases, J lost 3 bases, and 19 bases lay in between. The CDR3 totals 17 residues. Regarding this clone: Its antigen is unidentified.

The study, taken as a whole, reports: There was an association of higher blood T cell density with longer overall survival. Appearance in adjacent lung was seen for a median about 60 of the top 100 tumor clones.

The repertoire was sequenced with immunoSEQ multiplex PCR; TCRdb's copy has only in-frame clones and lacks some. The data show roughly 30,000 clones, roughly nine tenths seen once. V and J are TRBV28 and TRBJ1-3; D ambiguous. The TCR was taken from a man between 35 and 75 years old with stage II lung adenocarcinoma. The material sequenced was PBMCs, taken before any cancer treatment. The CDR3 DNA reads TGTGCCAGCAGTTCGGGAGTAAATGCGAGGGATGGAAACACCATATATTTT. Translating gives CASSSGVNARDGNTIYF.